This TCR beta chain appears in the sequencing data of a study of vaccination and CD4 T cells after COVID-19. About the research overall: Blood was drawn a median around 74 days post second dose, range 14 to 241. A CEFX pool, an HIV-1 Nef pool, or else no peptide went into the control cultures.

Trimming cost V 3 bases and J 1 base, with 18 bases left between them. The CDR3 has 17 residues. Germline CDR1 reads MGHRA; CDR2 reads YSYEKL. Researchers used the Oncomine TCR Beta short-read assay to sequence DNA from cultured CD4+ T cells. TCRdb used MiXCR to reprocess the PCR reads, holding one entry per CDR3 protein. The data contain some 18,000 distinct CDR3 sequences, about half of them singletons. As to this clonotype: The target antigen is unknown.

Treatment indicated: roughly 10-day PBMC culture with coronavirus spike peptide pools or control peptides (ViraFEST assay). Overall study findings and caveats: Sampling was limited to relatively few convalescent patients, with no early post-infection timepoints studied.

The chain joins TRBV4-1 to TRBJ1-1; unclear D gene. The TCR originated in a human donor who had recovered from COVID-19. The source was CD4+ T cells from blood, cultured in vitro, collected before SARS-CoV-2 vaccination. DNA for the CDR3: TGCGCCAGCAGCCATGAAGGATTGGCCCTGAGGAACACTGAAGCTTTCTTT. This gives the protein CASSHEGLALRNTEAFF.